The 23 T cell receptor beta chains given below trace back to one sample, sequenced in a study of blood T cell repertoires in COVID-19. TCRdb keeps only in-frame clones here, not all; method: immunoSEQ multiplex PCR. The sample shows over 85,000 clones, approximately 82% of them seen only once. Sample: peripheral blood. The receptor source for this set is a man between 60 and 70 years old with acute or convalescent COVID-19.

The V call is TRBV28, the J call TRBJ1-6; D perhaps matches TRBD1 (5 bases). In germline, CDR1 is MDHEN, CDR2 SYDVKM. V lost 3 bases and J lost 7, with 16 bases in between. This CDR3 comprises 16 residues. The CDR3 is CASSFPGGRGNSPLHF. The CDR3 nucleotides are TGTGCCAGCAGTTTCCCCGGGGGGAGGGGCAATTCACCCCTCCACTTT.

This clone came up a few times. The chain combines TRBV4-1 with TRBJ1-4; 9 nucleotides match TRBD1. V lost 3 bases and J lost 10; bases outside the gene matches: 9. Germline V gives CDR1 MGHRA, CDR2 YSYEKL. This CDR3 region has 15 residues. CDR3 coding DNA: TGCGCCAGCAGCCAGACCGGGACAGGGTTTGGAAAACTGTTTTTT. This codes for CASSQTGTGFGKLFF.

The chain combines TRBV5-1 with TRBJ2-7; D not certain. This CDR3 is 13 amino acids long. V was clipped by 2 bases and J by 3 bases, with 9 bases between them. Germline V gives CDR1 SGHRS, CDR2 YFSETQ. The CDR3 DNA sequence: TGCGCCAGCAGCTTCGCCCCCAGCTACGAGCAGTACGTC. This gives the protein CASSFAPSYEQYV.

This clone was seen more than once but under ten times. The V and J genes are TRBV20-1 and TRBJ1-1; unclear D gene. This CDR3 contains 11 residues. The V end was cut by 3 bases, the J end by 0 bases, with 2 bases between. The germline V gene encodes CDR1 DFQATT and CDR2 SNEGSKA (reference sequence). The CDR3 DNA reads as TGCAGTGCTAGCGTGAACACTGAAGCTTTCTTT. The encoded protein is CSASVNTEAFF.

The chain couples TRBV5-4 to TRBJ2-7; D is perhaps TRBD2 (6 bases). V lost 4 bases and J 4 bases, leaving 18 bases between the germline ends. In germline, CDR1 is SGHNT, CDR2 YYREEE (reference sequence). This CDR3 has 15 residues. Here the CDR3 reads CASSEVQRAGYEQYF. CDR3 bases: TGTGCCAGCAGCGAGGTACAGAGGGCGGGGTACGAGCAGTACTTC.

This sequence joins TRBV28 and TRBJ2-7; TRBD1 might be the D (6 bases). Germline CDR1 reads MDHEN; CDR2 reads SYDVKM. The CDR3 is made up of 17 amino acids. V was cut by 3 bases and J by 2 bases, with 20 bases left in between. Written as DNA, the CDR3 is TGTGCCAGCAGTTTGAGCTCGGGACACGCACTAACCTACGAGCAGTACGTC. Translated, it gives CASSLSSGHALTYEQYV.

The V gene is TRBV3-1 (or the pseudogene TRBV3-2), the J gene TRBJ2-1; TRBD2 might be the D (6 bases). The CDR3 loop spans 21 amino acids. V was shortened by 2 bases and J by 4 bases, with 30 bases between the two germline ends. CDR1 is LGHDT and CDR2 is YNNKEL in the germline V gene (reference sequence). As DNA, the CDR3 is TGTGCCAGCAGCCAAAAGCCGGGAACCGGGAGAAAGGCGAGTCGGTACAATGAGCAGTTCTTC. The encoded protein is CASSQKPGTGRKASRYNEQFF.

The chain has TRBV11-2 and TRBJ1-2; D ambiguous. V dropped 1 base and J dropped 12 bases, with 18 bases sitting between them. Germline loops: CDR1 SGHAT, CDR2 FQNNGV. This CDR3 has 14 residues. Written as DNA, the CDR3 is TGTGCCAGCAGCTTAGTGTCGGGAGGCCCGTCACACACCTTC. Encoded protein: CASSLVSGGPSHTF.

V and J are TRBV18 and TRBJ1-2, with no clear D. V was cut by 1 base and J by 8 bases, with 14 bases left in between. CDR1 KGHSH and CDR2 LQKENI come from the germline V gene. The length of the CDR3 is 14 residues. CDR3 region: CASSPRAGTEGYTF. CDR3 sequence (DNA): TGTGCCAGCTCACCACGAGCAGGTACAGAAGGCTACACCTTC.

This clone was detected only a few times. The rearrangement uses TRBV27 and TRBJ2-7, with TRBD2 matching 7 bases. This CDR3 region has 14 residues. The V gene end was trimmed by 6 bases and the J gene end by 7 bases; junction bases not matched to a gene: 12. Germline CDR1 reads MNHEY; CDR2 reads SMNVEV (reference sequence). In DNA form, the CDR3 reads TGTGCCAGCAGGCCGCAGCGGGGCCTAAGGGAGCAGTACTTC. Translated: CASRPQRGLREQYF.

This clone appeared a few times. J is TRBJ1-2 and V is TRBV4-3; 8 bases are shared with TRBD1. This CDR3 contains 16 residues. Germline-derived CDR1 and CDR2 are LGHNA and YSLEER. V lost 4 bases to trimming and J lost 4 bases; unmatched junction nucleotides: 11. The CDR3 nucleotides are TGCGCCAGCAGCCTAAACCTGGACAGGGTGGTCTATGGCTACACCTTC. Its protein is CASSLNLDRVVYGYTF.

The CDR3 nucleotides read TGTGCCAGCAGCAAAAATACGGACACCGGGGAGCTGTTTTTT. This sequence encodes CASSKNTDTGELFF. The chain carries TRBV7-6 and TRBJ2-2; D is uncertain. The CDR3 extends over 14 amino acids. CDR1 is SGHVS, CDR2 FNYEAQ, per germline. V lost 5 bases, J lost 3 bases, and 10 bases lay in between.

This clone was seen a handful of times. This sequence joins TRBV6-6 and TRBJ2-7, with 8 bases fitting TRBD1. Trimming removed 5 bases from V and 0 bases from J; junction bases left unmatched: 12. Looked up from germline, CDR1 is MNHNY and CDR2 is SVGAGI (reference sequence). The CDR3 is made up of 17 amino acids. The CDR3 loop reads CASSLTGQGLSSYEQYF. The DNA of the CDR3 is TGTGCCAGCAGTCTCACCGGACAGGGTTTGAGCTCCTACGAGCAGTACTTC.

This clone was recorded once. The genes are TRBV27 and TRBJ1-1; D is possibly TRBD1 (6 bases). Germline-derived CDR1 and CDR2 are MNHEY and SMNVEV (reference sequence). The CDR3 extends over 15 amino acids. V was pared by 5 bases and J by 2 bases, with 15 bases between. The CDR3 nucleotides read TGTGCCAGCAGTCCCCACAGGGTCCTTAACACTGAAGCTTTCTTT. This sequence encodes CASSPHRVLNTEAFF.

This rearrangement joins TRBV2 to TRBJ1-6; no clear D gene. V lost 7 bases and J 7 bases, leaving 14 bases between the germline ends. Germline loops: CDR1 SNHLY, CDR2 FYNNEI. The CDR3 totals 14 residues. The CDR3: CASTGSERNSPLHF. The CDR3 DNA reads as TGTGCCAGCACCGGTAGTGAGAGGAATTCACCCCTCCACTTT.

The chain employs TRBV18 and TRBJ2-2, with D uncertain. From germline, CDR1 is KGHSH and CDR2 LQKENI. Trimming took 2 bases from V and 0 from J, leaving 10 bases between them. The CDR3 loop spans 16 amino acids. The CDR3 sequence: CASSPYEHTNTGELFF. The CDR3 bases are TGTGCCAGCTCACCATATGAACATACGAACACCGGGGAGCTGTTTTTT.

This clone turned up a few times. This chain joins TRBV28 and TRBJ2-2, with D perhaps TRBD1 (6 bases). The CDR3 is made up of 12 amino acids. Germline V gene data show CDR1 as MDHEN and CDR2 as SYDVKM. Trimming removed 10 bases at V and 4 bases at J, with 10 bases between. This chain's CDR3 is CAIQGRTGELFF. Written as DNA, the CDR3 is TGTGCCATCCAGGGGCGCACCGGGGAGCTGTTTTTT.

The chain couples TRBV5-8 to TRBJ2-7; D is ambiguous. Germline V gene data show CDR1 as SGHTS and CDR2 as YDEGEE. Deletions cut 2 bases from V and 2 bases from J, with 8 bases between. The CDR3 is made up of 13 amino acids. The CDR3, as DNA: TGTGCCAGCAGCTTCCGTAGAGCCTACGAGCAGTACTTC. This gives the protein CASSFRRAYEQYF.

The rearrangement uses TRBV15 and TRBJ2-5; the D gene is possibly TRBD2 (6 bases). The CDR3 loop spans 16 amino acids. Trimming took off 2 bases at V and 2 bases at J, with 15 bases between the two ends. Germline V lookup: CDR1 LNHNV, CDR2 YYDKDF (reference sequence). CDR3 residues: CATSRQPTRGQETQYF. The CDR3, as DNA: TGTGCCACCAGCAGACAACCAACACGGGGGCAAGAGACCCAGTACTTC.

CDR3: CASSIQDIRGQPQHF. In DNA form, the CDR3 reads TGTGCCAGTAGTATACAGGACATAAGGGGGCAGCCCCAGCATTTT. The gene calls are TRBV19 and TRBJ1-5, with TRBD1 as a possible D gene (6 bases). This CDR3 region has 15 residues. The germline V gene encodes CDR1 LNHDA and CDR2 SQIVND (reference sequence). Trimming cost V 2 bases and J 7 bases, with 15 bases left between them. Full variable domain (rest looked up from reference TRBV19 and TRBJ1-5): DGGITQSPKYLFRKEGQNVTLSCEQNLNHDAMYWYRQDPGQGLRLIYYSQIVNDFQKGDIAEGYSVSREKKESFPLTVTSAQKNPTAFYLCASSIQDIRGQPQHFGDGTRLSIL.

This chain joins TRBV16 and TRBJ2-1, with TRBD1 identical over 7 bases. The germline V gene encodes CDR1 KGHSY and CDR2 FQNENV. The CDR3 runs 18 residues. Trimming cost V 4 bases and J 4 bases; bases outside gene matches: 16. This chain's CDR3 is CASSPTGLGSGEYNEQFF. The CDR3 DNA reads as TGTGCCAGCAGCCCGACAGGGCTGGGATCAGGAGAGTACAATGAGCAGTTCTTC.

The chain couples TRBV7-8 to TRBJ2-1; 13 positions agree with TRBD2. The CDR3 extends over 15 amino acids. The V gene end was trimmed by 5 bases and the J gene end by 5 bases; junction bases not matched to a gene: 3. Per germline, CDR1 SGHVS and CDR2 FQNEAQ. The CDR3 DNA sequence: TGTGCCAGCAGCCGGGGGACTAGCGGGAACAATGAGCAGTTCTTC. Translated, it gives CASSRGTSGNNEQFF.

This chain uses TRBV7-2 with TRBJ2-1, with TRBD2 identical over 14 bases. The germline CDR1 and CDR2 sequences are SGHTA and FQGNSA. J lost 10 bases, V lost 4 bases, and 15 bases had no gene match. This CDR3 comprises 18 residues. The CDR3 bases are TGTGCCAGCAGCTGGAGGGGCTCCGGACTAGCGGGGGGTTTGGAGCAGTTCTTC. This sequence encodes CASSWRGSGLAGGLEQFF.